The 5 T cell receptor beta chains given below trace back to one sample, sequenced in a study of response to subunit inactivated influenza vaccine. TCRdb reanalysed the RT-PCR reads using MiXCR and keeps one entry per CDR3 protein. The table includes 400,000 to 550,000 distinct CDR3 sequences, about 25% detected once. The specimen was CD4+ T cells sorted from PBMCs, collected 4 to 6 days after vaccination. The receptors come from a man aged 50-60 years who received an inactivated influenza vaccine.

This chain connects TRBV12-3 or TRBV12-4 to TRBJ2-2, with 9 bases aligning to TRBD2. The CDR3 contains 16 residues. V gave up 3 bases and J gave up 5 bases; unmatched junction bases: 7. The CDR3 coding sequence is TGTGCCAGCAGTTTTCCGCGGGGGGGCCGAACCGGGGAGCTGTTTTTT. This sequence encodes CASSFPRGGRTGELFF.

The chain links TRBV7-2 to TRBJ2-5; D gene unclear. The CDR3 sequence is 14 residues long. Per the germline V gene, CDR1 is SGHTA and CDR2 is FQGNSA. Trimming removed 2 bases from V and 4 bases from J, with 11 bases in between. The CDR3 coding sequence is TGTGCCAGCAGCTTATACGATGGCGTAGAGACCCAGTACTTC. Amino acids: CASSLYDGVETQYF.

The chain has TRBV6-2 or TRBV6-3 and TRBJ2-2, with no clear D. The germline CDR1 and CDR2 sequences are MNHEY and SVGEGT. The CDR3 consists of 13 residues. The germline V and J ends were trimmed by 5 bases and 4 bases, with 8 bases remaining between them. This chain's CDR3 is CASSLILTGELFF. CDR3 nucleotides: TGTGCCAGCAGTCTAATACTCACCGGGGAGCTGTTTTTT.

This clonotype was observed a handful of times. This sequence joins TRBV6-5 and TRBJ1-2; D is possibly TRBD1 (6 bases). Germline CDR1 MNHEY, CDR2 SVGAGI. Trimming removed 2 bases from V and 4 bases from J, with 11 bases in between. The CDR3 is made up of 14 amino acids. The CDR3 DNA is TGTGCCAGCAGTTACACAGGGTCTAGCTATGGCTACACCTTC. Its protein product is CASSYTGSSYGYTF.

CDR3 coding DNA: TGCAGCGTACCACTCCAGGGCGGCGGCTATGGCTACACCTTC. Protein sequence: CSVPLQGGGYGYTF. The chain recombines TRBV29-1 with TRBJ1-2, with D perhaps matching TRBD1 (5 bases). Trimming took 6 bases from V and 4 from J, leaving 18 bases between them. Per the germline V gene, CDR1 is SQVTM and CDR2 is ANQGSEA. CDR3 size: 14 residues.